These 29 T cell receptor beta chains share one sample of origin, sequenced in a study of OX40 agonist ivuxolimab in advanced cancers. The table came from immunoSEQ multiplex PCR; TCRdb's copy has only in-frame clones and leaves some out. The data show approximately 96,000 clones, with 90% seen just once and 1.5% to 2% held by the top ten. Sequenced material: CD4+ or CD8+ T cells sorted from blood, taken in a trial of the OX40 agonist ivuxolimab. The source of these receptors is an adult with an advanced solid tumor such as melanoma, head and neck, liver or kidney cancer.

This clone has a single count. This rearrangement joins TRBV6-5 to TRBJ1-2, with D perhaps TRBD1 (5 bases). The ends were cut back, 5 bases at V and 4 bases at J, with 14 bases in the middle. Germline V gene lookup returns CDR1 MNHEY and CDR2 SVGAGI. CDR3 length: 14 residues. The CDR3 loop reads CASSGDRTVYGYTF. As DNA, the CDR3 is TGTGCCAGCAGTGGGGACCGAACGGTCTATGGCTACACCTTC.

The CDR3, as DNA: TGTGCCAGCTCACCGGGACAGGGGGTCCAGAACACTGAAGCTTTCTTT. It translates to CASSPGQGVQNTEAFF. The chain carries TRBV18 and TRBJ1-1, with 11 bases identical to TRBD1. The junction had 4 bases not matched to a gene; V was cut back by 3 bases and J by 1 base. The CDR3 loop spans 16 amino acids. Germline loops: CDR1 KGHSH, CDR2 LQKENI. The full variable domain, completed using reference TRBV18 and TRBJ1-1, is NAGVMQNPRHLVRRRGQEARLRCSPMKGHSHVYWYRQLPEEGLKFMVYLQKENIIDESGMPKERFSAEFPKEGPSILRIQQVVRGDSAAYFCASSPGQGVQNTEAFFGQGTRLTVV.

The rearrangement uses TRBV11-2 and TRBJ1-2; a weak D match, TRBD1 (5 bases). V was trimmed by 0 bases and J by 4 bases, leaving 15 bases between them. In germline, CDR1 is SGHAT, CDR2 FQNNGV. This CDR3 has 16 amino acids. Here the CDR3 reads CASSLDRLAGSYGYTF. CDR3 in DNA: TGTGCCAGCAGCTTAGATCGTCTTGCAGGGTCCTATGGCTACACCTTC.

CDR3 in amino acids: CASSPPTDTQYF. CDR3 in DNA: TGTGCCAGCAGTCCCCCCACAGATACGCAGTATTTT. The chain combines TRBV6-5 with TRBJ2-3; D gene ambiguous. The CDR3 has 12 amino acids. CDR1 is MNHEY, CDR2 SVGAGI, per germline. The V and J ends lost 5 bases and 2 bases respectively, with 5 bases between them.

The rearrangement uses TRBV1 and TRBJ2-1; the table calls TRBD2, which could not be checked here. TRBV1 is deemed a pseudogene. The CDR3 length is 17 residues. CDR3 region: CTSSPVAGGGWDNEQFF. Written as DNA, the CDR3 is TGCACCAGCAGTCCAGTGGCGGGAGGCGGGTGGGACAATGAGCAGTTCTTC.

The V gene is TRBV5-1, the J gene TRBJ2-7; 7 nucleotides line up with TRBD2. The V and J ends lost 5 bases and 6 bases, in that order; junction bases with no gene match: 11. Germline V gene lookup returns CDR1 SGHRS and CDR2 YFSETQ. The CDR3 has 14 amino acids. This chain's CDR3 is CASREGGVGSEQYF. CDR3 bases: TGCGCCAGCAGGGAGGGAGGGGTCGGAAGCGAGCAGTACTTC.

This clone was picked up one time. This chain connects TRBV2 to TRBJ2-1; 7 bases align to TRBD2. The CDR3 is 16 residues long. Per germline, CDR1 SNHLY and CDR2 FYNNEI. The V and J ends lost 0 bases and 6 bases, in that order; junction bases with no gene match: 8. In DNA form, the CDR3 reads TGTGCCAGCAGTGAAGCGGGCACTAGCGTCGGCAATGAGCAGTTCTTC. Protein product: CASSEAGTSVGNEQFF.

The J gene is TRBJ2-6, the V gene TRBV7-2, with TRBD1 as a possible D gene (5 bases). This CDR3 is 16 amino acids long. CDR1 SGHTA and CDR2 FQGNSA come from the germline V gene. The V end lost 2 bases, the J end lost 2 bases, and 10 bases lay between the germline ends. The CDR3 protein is CASSLTGSPGANVLTF. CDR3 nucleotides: TGTGCCAGCAGCTTAACAGGATCTCCTGGGGCCAACGTCCTGACTTTC.

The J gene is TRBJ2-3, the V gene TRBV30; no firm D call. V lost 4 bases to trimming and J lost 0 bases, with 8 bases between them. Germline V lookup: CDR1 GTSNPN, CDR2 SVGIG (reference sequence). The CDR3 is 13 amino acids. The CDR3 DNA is TGTGCCTGGACTATCAGGAGCACAGATACGCAGTATTTT. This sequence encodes CAWTIRSTDTQYF.

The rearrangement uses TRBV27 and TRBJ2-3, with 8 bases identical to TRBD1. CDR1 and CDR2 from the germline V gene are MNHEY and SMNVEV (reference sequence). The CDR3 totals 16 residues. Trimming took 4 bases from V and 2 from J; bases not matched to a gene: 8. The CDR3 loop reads CASSSSRQGYTDTQYF. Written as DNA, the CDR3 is TGTGCCAGCAGTTCCTCTCGACAGGGGTACACAGATACGCAGTATTTT.

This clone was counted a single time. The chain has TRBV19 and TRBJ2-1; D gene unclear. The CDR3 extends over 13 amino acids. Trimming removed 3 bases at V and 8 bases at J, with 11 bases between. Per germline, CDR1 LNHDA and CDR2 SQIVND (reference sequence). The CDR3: CASSMRDLYEQFF. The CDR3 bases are TGTGCCAGTAGTATGCGCGACCTCTATGAGCAGTTCTTC.

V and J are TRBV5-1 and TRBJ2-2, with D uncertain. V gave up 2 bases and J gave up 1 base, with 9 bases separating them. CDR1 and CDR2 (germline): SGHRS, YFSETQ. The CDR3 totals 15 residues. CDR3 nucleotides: TGCGCCAGCAGCTTTCCAGAAGAGAACACCGGGGAGCTGTTTTTT. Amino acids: CASSFPEENTGELFF.

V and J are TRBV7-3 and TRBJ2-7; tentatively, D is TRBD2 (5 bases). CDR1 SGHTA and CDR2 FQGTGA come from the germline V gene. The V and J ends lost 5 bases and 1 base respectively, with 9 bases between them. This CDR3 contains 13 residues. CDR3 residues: CASSAAGSYEQYF. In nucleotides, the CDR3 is TGTGCCAGCAGCGCGGCGGGTTCCTACGAGCAGTACTTC.

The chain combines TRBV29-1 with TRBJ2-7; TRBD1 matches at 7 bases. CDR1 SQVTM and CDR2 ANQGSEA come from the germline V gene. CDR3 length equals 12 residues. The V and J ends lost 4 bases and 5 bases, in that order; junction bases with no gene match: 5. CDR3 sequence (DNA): TGCAGCGTTGGAGGGGGCTGGGACGAGCAGTACTTC. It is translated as CSVGGGWDEQYF.

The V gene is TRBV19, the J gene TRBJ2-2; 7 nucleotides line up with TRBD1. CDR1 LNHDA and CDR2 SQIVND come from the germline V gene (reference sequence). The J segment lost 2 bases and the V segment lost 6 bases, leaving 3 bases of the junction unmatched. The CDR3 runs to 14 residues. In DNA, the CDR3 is TGTGCCAGTAGATGGGACAGCAACACCGGGGAGCTGTTTTTT. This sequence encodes CASRWDSNTGELFF.

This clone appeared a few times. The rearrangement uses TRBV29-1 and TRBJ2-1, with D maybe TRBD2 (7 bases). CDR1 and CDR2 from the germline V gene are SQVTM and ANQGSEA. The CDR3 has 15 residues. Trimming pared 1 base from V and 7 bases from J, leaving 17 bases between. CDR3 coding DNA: TGCAGCGTTGAAGGTCCGACGGCGGGGGCGAATGAGCAGTTCTTC. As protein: CSVEGPTAGANEQFF.

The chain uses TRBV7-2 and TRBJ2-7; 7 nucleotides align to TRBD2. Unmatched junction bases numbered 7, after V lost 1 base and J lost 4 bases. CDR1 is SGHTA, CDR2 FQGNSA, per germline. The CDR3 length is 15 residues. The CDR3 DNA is TGTGCCAGCAGCTTAGAGGCGGGAGCTTATTACGAGCAGTACTTC. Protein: CASSLEAGAYYEQYF.

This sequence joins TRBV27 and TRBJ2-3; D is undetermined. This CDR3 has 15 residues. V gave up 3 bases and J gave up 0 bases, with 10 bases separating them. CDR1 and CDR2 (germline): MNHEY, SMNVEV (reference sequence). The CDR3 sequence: CASSFAGYSTDTQYF. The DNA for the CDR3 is TGTGCCAGCAGTTTCGCCGGGTACAGCACAGATACGCAGTATTTT.

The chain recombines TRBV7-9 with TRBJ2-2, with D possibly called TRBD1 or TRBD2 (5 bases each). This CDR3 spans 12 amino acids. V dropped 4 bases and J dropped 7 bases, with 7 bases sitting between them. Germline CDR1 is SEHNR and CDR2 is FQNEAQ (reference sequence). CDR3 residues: CASSWDVGELFF. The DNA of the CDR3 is TGTGCCAGCAGCTGGGACGTCGGGGAGCTGTTTTTT. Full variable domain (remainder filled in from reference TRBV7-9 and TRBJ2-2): DTGVSQNPRHKITKRGQNVTFRCDPISEHNRLYWYRQTLGQGPEFLTYFQNEAQLEKSRLLSDRFSAERPKGSFSTLEIQRTEQGDSAMYLCASSWDVGELFFGEGSRLTVL.

CDR3 sequence: CASSIRGGASRLDQPQHF. In DNA form, the CDR3 reads TGTGCCAGTAGTATAAGGGGAGGGGCAAGCCGCCTGGATCAGCCCCAGCATTTT. The V and J genes are TRBV19 and TRBJ1-5; D is perhaps TRBD1 (5 bases). CDR1 is LNHDA and CDR2 is SQIVND in the germline V gene (reference sequence). This CDR3 has 18 residues. V lost 2 bases, J lost 5 bases, and 22 bases lay in between.

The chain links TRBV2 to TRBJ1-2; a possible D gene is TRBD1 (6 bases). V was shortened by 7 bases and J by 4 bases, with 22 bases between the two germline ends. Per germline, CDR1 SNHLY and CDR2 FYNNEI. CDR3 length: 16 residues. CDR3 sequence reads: CASTERGQGLFYGYTF. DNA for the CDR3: TGTGCCAGCACAGAGAGGGGCCAGGGGCTTTTCTATGGCTACACCTTC.

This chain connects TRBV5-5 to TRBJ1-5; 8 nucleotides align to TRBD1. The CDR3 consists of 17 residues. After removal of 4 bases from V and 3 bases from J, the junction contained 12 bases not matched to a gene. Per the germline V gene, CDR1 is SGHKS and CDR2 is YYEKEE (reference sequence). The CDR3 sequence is CASSTHPDREHNQPQHF. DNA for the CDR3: TGTGCCAGCAGCACCCATCCGGACAGGGAGCACAATCAGCCCCAGCATTTT.

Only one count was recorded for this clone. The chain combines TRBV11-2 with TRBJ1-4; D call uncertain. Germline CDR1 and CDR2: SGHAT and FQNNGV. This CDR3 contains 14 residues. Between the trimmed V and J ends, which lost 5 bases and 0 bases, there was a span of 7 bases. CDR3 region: CASSPPSTNEKLFF. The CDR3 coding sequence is TGTGCCAGCAGCCCCCCCTCAACTAATGAAAAACTGTTTTTT.

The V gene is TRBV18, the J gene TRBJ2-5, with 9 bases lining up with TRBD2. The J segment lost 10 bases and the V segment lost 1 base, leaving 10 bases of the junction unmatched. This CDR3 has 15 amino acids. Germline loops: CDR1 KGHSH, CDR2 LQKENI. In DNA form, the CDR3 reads TGTGCCAGCTCACCACTGGGACTAGCCGCGGAGGTCCAGTACTTC. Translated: CASSPLGLAAEVQYF.

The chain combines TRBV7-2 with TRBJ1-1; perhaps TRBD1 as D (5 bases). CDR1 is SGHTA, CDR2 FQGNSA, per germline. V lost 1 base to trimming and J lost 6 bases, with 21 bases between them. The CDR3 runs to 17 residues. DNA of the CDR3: TGTGCCAGCAGCTTAGGGTGGTTTCGGGGGGTGTTGGCTGAAGCTTTCTTT. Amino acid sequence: CASSLGWFRGVLAEAFF.

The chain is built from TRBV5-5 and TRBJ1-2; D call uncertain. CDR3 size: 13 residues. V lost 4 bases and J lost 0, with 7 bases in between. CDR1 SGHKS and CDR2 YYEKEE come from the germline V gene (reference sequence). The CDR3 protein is CASSQGTNYGYTF. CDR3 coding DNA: TGTGCCAGCAGCCAAGGAACTAACTATGGCTACACCTTC.

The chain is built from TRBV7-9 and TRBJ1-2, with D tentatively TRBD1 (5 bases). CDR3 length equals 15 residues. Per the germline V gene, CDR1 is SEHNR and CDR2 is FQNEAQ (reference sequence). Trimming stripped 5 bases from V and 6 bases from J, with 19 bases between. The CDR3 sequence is CASSPRTGYHNGYTF. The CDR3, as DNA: TGTGCCAGCAGCCCGAGAACAGGTTACCATAATGGCTACACCTTC.

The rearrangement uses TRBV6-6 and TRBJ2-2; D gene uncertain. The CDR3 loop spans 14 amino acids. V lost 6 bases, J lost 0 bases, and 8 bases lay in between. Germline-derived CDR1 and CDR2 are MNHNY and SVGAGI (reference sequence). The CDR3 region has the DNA TGTGCCAGCAGCTCGGTCGCGAACACCGGGGAGCTGTTTTTT. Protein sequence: CASSSVANTGELFF.

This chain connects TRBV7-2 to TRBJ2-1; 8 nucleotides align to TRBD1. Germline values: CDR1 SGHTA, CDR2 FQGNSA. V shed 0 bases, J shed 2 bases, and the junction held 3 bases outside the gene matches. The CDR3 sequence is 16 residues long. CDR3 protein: CASSLAGTGTYNEQFF. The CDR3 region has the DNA TGTGCCAGCAGCTTAGCGGGGACAGGAACCTACAATGAGCAGTTCTTC.